This T cell receptor (beta chain) was documented in a study of blood T cell repertoires in COVID-19. Study as a whole: PBMCs, B-cell-depleted T cells, or T cells provided the cDNA or gDNA that made up the material.

Germline CDR1 is MNHEY and CDR2 is SVGAGI. The CDR3 totals 15 residues. Germline trimming cut 2 bases from V and 1 base from J; bases unmatched to any gene: 2. Per the authors' pipeline: Amplification with reference gene primers provided the estimates of nucleated cell counts. Clones were read by immunoSEQ multiplex PCR, and TCRdb kept only the in-frame ones, dropping some. The V and J calls and clone size come from that table; D and trimming were worked out from the DNA. The data contain roughly 250,000 clones, roughly 90% of them singletons. The receptor was isolated from a woman aged 25 to 39 with acute or convalescent COVID-19. The rearrangement joins TRBV6-5 to TRBJ2-3, with TRBD2 matching 8 bases. Sequencing was done on a sample of peripheral blood. CDR3 sequence: CASSYILAGTDTQYF. The CDR3 nucleotides are TGTGCCAGCAGTTACATACTAGCGGGCACAGATACGCAGTATTTT.